This T cell receptor (beta chain) appears in the sequencing data of a study of shared clonotypes between healthy human individuals. As for the study in general: Two female and three male donors aged 18 to 49 were enrolled. CD4 naive and memory got three plates each, CD8 naive two, CD8 memory one.

The naive CD8 population came from CD45RO-negative cells selected for CCR7, without terminally differentiated effector memory CD45RA+ cells. Sorted-subset replicate PCRs used approximately 190 ng of genomic DNA. This amount corresponded to some 32,000 T cell genomes. Measured with immunoSEQ multiplex PCR; TCRdb has only the in-frame clones, and not every one. This sample yields 750,000 to 1,000,000 clones, of which 80% to 95% are seen a single time; 24% belongs to the top ten. Germline V gives CDR1 MDHEN, CDR2 SYDVKM. The CDR3 is 12 amino acids. Trimming took 5 bases from V and 7 from J, leaving 8 bases between them.

The clonotype comes from a man in his thirties or forties in good health. The genes are TRBV28 and TRBJ2-2; perhaps TRBD2 as D (5 bases). The sequenced sample was naive CD8+ T cells sorted from blood. Here the CDR3 reads CASSPGGGELFF. CDR3 in DNA: TGTGCCAGCAGTCCTGGAGGCGGGGAGCTGTTTTTT.